A single sample is the source of the 5 T cell receptor beta chains below, sequenced in a study of blood T cell repertoires in COVID-19. Method: immunoSEQ multiplex PCR; TCRdb's copy keeps in-frame clones and lacks some. The sample records 81,000 or so clones, about 81% being singletons. Source material: peripheral blood. These receptors originate from a human donor in a cohort sampled during active COVID-19.

The chain uses TRBV5-1 and TRBJ2-7; 8 bases fit TRBD1. This CDR3 is built from 15 residues. The germline V gene encodes CDR1 SGHRS and CDR2 YFSETQ. Losses at the gene ends were 4 bases for V and 0 bases for J; bases not matched to a gene: 6. CDR3 bases: TGCGCCAGCAGCAGGGGACAGGCCCACTCCTACGAGCAGTACTTC. Protein product: CASSRGQAHSYEQYF.

In this sample, this clone turned up once. The chain recombines TRBV30 with TRBJ1-1, with 10 bases identical to TRBD1. The CDR3 covers 16 residues. The germline gives CDR1 GTSNPN, CDR2 SVGIG (reference sequence). V was clipped by 1 base and J by 5 bases; unmatched bases: 10. The CDR3 DNA reads TGTGCCTGGAGTGACGGACAGGGGGTCGGTGATACTGAAGCTTTCTTT. Encoded protein: CAWSDGQGVGDTEAFF.

V and J are TRBV2 and TRBJ1-5; a weak D match, TRBD1 (5 bases). Germline lookup yields CDR1 SNHLY and CDR2 FYNNEI. The CDR3 sequence is 13 residues long. Trimming stripped 1 base from V and 7 bases from J, with 8 bases between. The CDR3 sequence: CASSEEGIQPQHF. The CDR3 DNA reads as TGTGCCAGCAGTGAAGAGGGGATCCAGCCCCAGCATTTT. The full variable domain, its missing parts supplied by reference TRBV2 and TRBJ1-5, is EPEVTQTPSHQVTQMGQEVILRCVPISNHLYFYWYRQILGQKVEFLVSFYNNEISEKSEIFDDQFSVERPDGSNFTLKIRSTKLEDSAMYFCASSEEGIQPQHFGDGTRLSIL.

The chain recombines TRBV11-2 with TRBJ1-1, with D tentatively TRBD1 (6 bases). The CDR3 runs 14 residues. The germline CDR1 and CDR2 sequences are SGHAT and FQNNGV. V was cut by 2 bases and J by 8 bases, with 15 bases left in between. In DNA, the CDR3 is TGTGCCAGCAGCTTAATTATGGGGGCAGGGGAAGCTTTCTTT. Translating gives CASSLIMGAGEAFF.

The genes are TRBV29-1 and TRBJ2-3, with TRBD1 matching over 7 bases. This CDR3 comprises 15 residues. Germline loops: CDR1 SQVTM, CDR2 ANQGSEA. The ends lost 7 bases at V and 0 bases at J; junction bases unmatched: 10. This chain's CDR3 is CSGTRTGSSTDTQYF. The CDR3 coding sequence is TGCAGCGGTACGAGGACAGGATCTAGCACAGATACGCAGTATTTT.